This is a list of T cell receptor beta chains from one sample in a study of T cell repertoires in ileal Crohn's disease. Sequenced by immunoSEQ multiplex PCR; TCRdb stores in-frame clones only, minus some. The sample records tens of thousands of clones, about 81% being singletons. The sample was ileal tissue. Receptors originate from an adult with Crohn's disease. Each CDR3 is given with its conserved first and last residue. The D gene is left open where the match is weak. Clone size is shown for a subset of rows, as once, few, many or a class of expanded clone.

V gene	D gene	J gene	clone size	CDR3 protein	CDR3 DNA
TRBV4-2	TRBD1	TRBJ1-4	-	CASSLGTGREKLFF	TGTGCCAGCAGCCTCGGGACAGGGAGAGAAAAACTGTTTTTT
TRBV27	TRBD1	TRBJ2-7	-	CATKTGGSYEQYF	TGTGCCACCAAGACAGGGGGTTCCTACGAGCAGTACTTC
TRBV6-5	TRBD1	TRBJ1-1	-	CASSYTTGGGTEAFF	TGTGCCAGCAGTTACACTACAGGGGGGGGAACTGAAGCTTTCTTT
TRBV2	-	TRBJ1-4	-	CASSESLLRGYEKLFF	TGTGCCAGCAGTGAGAGTCTACTAAGGGGGTATGAAAAACTGTTTTTT
TRBV7-9	TRBD1	TRBJ2-7	-	CASTPGTGGRDYEQYF	TGTGCCAGCACCCCTGGGACAGGGGGTAGAGACTACGAGCAGTACTTC
TRBV7-2	-	TRBJ2-5	-	CASSLWTDGETQYF	TGTGCCAGCAGCCTTTGGACAGATGGGGAGACCCAGTACTTC
TRBV11-2	TRBD1	TRBJ2-7	-	CASSLLDRGAYEQYF	TGTGCCAGCAGCTTGCTGGACAGGGGGGCCTACGAGCAGTACTTC
TRBV19	-	TRBJ1-1	-	CASSIRSGVNTEAFF	TGTGCCAGTAGTATTAGATCGGGGGTGAACACTGAAGCTTTCTTT
TRBV7-7	-	TRBJ1-1	-	CASSLAFRYTEAFF	TGTGCTAGCAGCTTAGCATTTCGTTACACTGAAGCTTTCTTT
TRBV5-1	-	TRBJ1-1	-	CASSTRENTEAFF	TGCGCCAGCAGCACCCGGGAGAACACTGAAGCTTTCTTT
TRBV25-1	TRBD1	TRBJ2-7	-	CASRVTGQSSYEQYF	TGTGCCAGCAGGGTGACAGGGCAGAGCTCCTACGAGCAGTACTTC
TRBV7-2	-	TRBJ1-1	-	CASSPSGGNLNTEAFF	TGTGCCAGCAGCCCTTCGGGGGGCAATTTGAACACTGAAGCTTTCTTT
TRBV9	-	TRBJ2-1	-	CASRRWGDNEQFF	TGTGCCAGCAGGAGATGGGGAGACAATGAGCAGTTCTTC
TRBV30	TRBD2	TRBJ2-7	-	CAWKLGAGGLEQYF	TGTGCCTGGAAGCTTGGAGCGGGGGGGCTCGAGCAGTACTTC
TRBV20-1	-	TRBJ2-7	-	CSARDRMGDLF	TGCAGTGCTAGAGATCGGATGGGAGACCTCTTC
TRBV4-3	-	TRBJ1-3	-	CASSQSTGRNTIYF	TGCGCCAGCAGCCAATCTACAGGGAGAAACACCATATATTTT
TRBV27	-	TRBJ1-4	-	CASSLRVGTPAREKLFF	TGTGCCAGCAGTTTACGGGTTGGGACTCCCGCTCGCGAAAAACTGTTTTTT
TRBV30	TRBD1	TRBJ1-5	-	CAWSGDREGQPQHF	TGTGCCTGGAGTGGGGACAGGGAGGGTCAGCCCCAGCATTTT
TRBV19	TRBD1	TRBJ2-7	-	CASSDRGTGDHEQYF	TGTGCCAGTAGTGACCGGGGGACAGGGGACCACGAGCAGTACTTC
TRBV29-1	TRBD2	TRBJ2-1	-	CSVDTLISGGLYEQFF	TGCAGCGTTGATACCCTGATTAGCGGGGGATTATATGAGCAGTTCTTC
TRBV7-3	TRBD2	TRBJ2-2	once	CASSRTSGAGELFF	TGTGCCAGCAGCCGGACTAGCGGGGCCGGGGAGCTGTTTTTT
TRBV4-2	TRBD2	TRBJ2-1	-	CASSQGGGSFNEQFF	TGTGCCAGCAGCCAAGGGGGGGGGTCTTTCAATGAGCAGTTCTTC
TRBV7-9	TRBD2	TRBJ2-1	-	CASSLAHSGGGYNEQFF	TGTGCCAGCAGCTTAGCGCATTCCGGGGGGGGGTACAATGAGCAGTTCTTC
TRBV5-1	-	TRBJ1-1	-	CASRGGTGTEAFF	TGCGCCAGCAGAGGAGGGACGGGCACTGAAGCTTTCTTT
TRBV13	TRBD1	TRBJ1-6	-	CASSVQGYYNSPLHF	TGTGCCAGCAGCGTACAGGGGTATTATAATTCACCCCTCCACTTT
TRBV6-5	TRBD1	TRBJ1-4	-	CASRRDRAEKLFF	TGTGCCAGCAGACGGGACAGAGCTGAAAAACTGTTTTTT
TRBV18	-	TRBJ1-1	once	CASSLTGGAGEAFF	TGTGCCAGCTCACTCACCGGAGGGGCGGGTGAAGCTTTCTTT
TRBV25-1	-	TRBJ2-2	-	CASSLITGANTGELFF	TGTGCCAGCAGTCTAATAACGGGGGCGAACACCGGGGAGCTGTTTTTT